The 10 T cell receptor beta chains in this list originate from one sample, sequenced in a study of beta chain features in type 1 diabetes. Every bit of the isolated RNA underwent reverse transcription, so sequencing read expressed TCRB transcripts. Some clones are missing from TCRdb's copy, which holds only in-frame ones; the method was immunoSEQ multiplex PCR. The sample records roughly 150,000 clones, around 10% being singletons. The material sequenced was central memory CD4+ T cells from blood. Receptors originate from a man between 18 and 29 years old in good health.

This clone was seen a few times. The V gene is TRBV14, the J gene TRBJ1-5, with D perhaps matching TRBD1 (5 bases). The germline CDR1 and CDR2 sequences are SGHDN and FVKESK. The CDR3 is made up of 20 amino acids. V lost 0 bases, J lost 0 bases, and 21 bases lay in between. The CDR3 DNA follows: TGTGCCAGCAGCCAAGATTCAGCCTCGAAGGACAACAATAGCAATCAGCCCCAGCATTTT. It yields the protein CASSQDSASKDNNSNQPQHF.

The V call is TRBV2, the J call TRBJ2-7; TRBD2 agrees at 10 bases. The CDR3 spans 14 residues. Per germline, CDR1 SNHLY and CDR2 FYNNEI. V dropped 6 bases and J dropped 4; count of bases not matched to a gene: 6. In DNA, the CDR3 is TGTGCCAGCAGACCGGGACTAGCGAGGTACGAGCAGTACTTC. It specifies CASRPGLARYEQYF.

This clone showed up many times. The chain is built from TRBV7-2 and TRBJ2-5; D gene unclear. The CDR3 has 15 amino acids. CDR1 SGHTA and CDR2 FQGNSA come from the germline V gene. Trimming took off 0 bases at V and 1 base at J, with 9 bases between the two ends. The CDR3 region has the DNA TGTGCCAGCAGCTTAGCGCGTACGTTCCAAGAGACCCAGTACTTC. Residues: CASSLARTFQETQYF.

V is TRBV1 and J is TRBJ2-5; TRBD2, the table's D call, lacks a check against the DNA. TRBV1 is flagged as a pseudogene. This CDR3 has 13 amino acids. The DNA of the CDR3 is TGCACCACACCGGTAGCGGGGCAAGAGACCCAGTACTTC. It encodes CTTPVAGQETQYF.

The V gene is TRBV7-2, the J gene TRBJ1-6, with D uncertain. The CDR3 is 15 amino acids. Trimming took 0 bases from V and 3 from J, leaving 6 bases between them. Germline CDR1 is SGHTA and CDR2 is FQGNSA. The CDR3 protein is CASSLAAGYNSPLHF. In DNA form, the CDR3 reads TGTGCCAGCAGCTTAGCCGCAGGCTATAATTCACCCCTCCACTTT.

This clone was detected only a few times. This chain links TRBV7-6 with TRBJ1-1; D perhaps matches TRBD1 (5 bases). Per the germline V gene, CDR1 is SGHVS and CDR2 is FNYEAQ. The CDR3 contains 13 residues. Trimming removed 3 bases from V and 12 bases from J, with 17 bases in between. The CDR3 sequence: CASSLFPGRETFF. As DNA, the CDR3 is TGTGCCAGCAGCTTGTTCCCGGGACGGGAAACTTTCTTT.

This clone was detected only a few times. The chain uses TRBV25-1 and TRBJ2-7; TRBD1 aligns across 9 bases. The V gene's germline CDR1 is MGHDK and CDR2 SYGVNS. Trimming removed 7 bases from V and 5 bases from J; junction bases left unmatched: 6. This CDR3 has 13 residues. For the CDR3, the DNA is TGTGCCAGCATTCCGGGACAGGGAAACGAGCAGTACTTC. It yields the protein CASIPGQGNEQYF.

This clone was seen a handful of times. This chain links TRBV4-2 with TRBJ1-6; no definite D call. The CDR3 is 16 amino acids. V was pared by 11 bases and J by 8 bases, with 25 bases between. CDR1 and CDR2 from the germline V gene are LGHNA and YNFKEQ. CDR3: CAPAKRQIVGHSPLHF. In DNA, the CDR3 is TGTGCCCCAGCTAAGCGGCAGATTGTAGGGCATTCACCCCTCCACTTT.

This rearrangement joins TRBV7-9 to TRBJ1-6, with 7 bases identical to TRBD1. The trim removed 11 bases at V and 2 bases at J, leaving 6 bases unmatched. The CDR3 loop spans 14 amino acids. CDR1 is SEHNR and CDR2 is FQNEAQ in the germline V gene (reference sequence). CDR3 loop: CAARGQAYNSPLHF. The CDR3 region has the DNA TGTGCCGCAAGAGGACAGGCCTATAATTCACCCCTCCACTTT. The full variable domain, in which reference TRBV7-9 and TRBJ1-6 provide the parts outside the CDR3, is DTGVSQNPRHKITKRGQNVTFRCDPISEHNRLYWYRQTLGQGPEFLTYFQNEAQLEKSRLLSDRFSAERPKGSFSTLEIQRTEQGDSAMYLCAARGQAYNSPLHFGNGTRLTVT.

The rearrangement links TRBV6-6 to TRBJ2-3; 9 bases match TRBD2. Germline lookup yields CDR1 MNHNY and CDR2 SVGAGI (reference sequence). The CDR3 runs to 16 residues. V shed 6 bases, J shed 1 base, and the junction held 8 bases outside the gene matches. CDR3 amino acids: CASRKFIAGGTDTQYF. DNA of the CDR3: TGTGCCAGCAGAAAATTCATAGCGGGAGGCACAGATACGCAGTATTTT.